Listed here is a single T cell receptor beta chain. Its antigen is undetermined. This entry is derived from a study of T cell responses to AZD1222 COVID-19 vaccine. Overall study findings and caveats: The span of vaccine-associated CD4 TCRs extended across spike, with dominance at 160-218 and 743-854. Clonal diversity may have been underestimated, and the donors were mostly white British, with more females than males. Following two doses of AZD1222, Spike-specific TCR breadth and depth rose. Seropositive at baseline were only five or six AZD1222 recipients.

CDR1 and CDR2 (germline): SGHRS, YFSETQ. V lost 4 bases, J lost 3 bases, and 18 bases lay in between. The CDR3 loop spans 16 amino acids. Some clones are missing from TCRdb's copy, which holds only in-frame ones; the method was immunoSEQ multiplex PCR. The sample holds approximately 150,000 clones, about nine tenths seen once. This chain connects TRBV5-1 to TRBJ2-3; possible D gene TRBD1, 7 bases. The material was peripheral blood, obtained on day 0 of AZD1222 vaccination. This sequence originates from an adult in good health. CDR3 sequence: CASSETGQGGTDTQYF. The CDR3 coding sequence is TGCGCCAGCAGCGAAACAGGGCAGGGGGGAACAGATACGCAGTATTTT.